This note documents a single T cell receptor beta chain sequence. This sample stems from a study of technical replicates of blood from a few donors. Sequencing used immunoSEQ multiplex PCR; TCRdb keeps in-frame clones, though not all of them. Of 75,000 to 85,000 clones in the sample, roughly 77% were seen once. This CDR3 region has 14 residues. V gave up 7 bases and J gave up 6 bases, with 19 bases separating them. Per the germline V gene, CDR1 is MNHEY and CDR2 is SVGAGI. Specimen: PBMCs. The chain links TRBV6-5 to TRBJ2-7, with TRBD1 as a possible D gene (7 bases). This sequence originates from a human donor in good health. Some clones in this sample may be carry-over from other donors' samples. This CDR3 reads CASNRQGYGGEQYF. The CDR3, as DNA: TGTGCCAGCAACAGACAGGGTTACGGGGGCGAGCAGTACTTC.